The 16 T cell receptor beta chains below were found in one sample sequenced in a study of CD8 T cells in cerebrospinal fluid in Alzheimer's disease. TCRdb reprocessed the 10x single-cell sequencing reads and stores each CDR3 protein as one record, lacking DNA. Recorded for this sample: some 1,500 distinct CDR3 sequences. Sequencing input: cerebrospinal fluid. These receptors originate from a human donor with Alzheimer's disease.

This chain connects TRBV4-3 to TRBJ1-1. Germline lookup yields CDR1 LGHNA and CDR2 YSLEER. This CDR3 is built from 13 residues. The CDR3: CASSQGGNTEAFF.

Judged by frequency, this clonotype is large (0.1 to 1%). The chain employs TRBV29-1 and TRBJ2-1; TCRdb picks TRBD1, but there is no DNA to check that call. The germline CDR1 and CDR2 sequences are SQVTM and ANQGSEA. CDR3 length equals 13 residues. The CDR3 loop is CSVETGARNEQFF.

By frequency, this clonotype is medium-sized. The chain joins TRBV2 to TRBJ2-3; TCRdb names TRBD1, which stays unverified in the absence of DNA. This CDR3 spans 15 amino acids. Per the germline V gene, CDR1 is SNHLY and CDR2 is FYNNEI. CDR3 in amino acids: CASAPRRGTPLTQYF.

By frequency, this clonotype registers medium-sized. The chain couples TRBV6-5 to TRBJ1-2. Germline CDR1 MNHEY, CDR2 SVGAGI. This CDR3 is built from 17 residues. The CDR3 loop reads CASSYSMLPGQENGYTF.

By frequency, this clonotype is medium-sized (0.01 to 0.1%). This chain links TRBV6-1 with TRBJ2-7; TCRdb returns TRBD2, unconfirmable since there is no DNA. The CDR3 is 14 amino acids. Germline V gives CDR1 MNHNS, CDR2 SASEGT. The chain's CDR3 is CASVGLANTYEQYF.

Its frequency marks this clonotype as medium-sized. The V call is TRBV9, the J call TRBJ2-7; TCRdb reports TRBD2, a call that lacks DNA to check it against. The CDR3 sequence is 12 residues long. Looked up from germline, CDR1 is SGDLS and CDR2 is YYNGEE. CDR3 region: CASSPARGEQYF.

This clonotype registers medium-sized by frequency. The chain is built from TRBV28 and TRBJ1-1. This CDR3 spans 11 amino acids. Germline V lookup: CDR1 MDHEN, CDR2 SYDVKM. CDR3 protein: CASTEYTEAFF. The variable domain in full, completed from reference TRBV28 and TRBJ1-1, reads DVKVTQSSRYLVKRTGEKVFLECVQDMDHENMFWYRQDPGLGLRLIYFSYDVKMKEKGDIPEGYSVSREKKERFSLILESASTNQTSMYLCASTEYTEAFFGQGTRLTVV.

The V and J genes are TRBV15 and TRBJ2-3; TCRdb's assignment of TRBD2 cannot be checked, as there is no DNA. Germline values: CDR1 LNHNV, CDR2 YYDKDF (reference sequence). The CDR3 is made up of 15 amino acids. CDR3 sequence: CATSSYSGLTDTQYF.

This clonotype ranks as medium-sized in terms of frequency. The V call is TRBV5-1, the J call TRBJ1-1. CDR1 and CDR2 from the germline V gene are SGHRS and YFSETQ. The CDR3 totals 15 residues. This CDR3 is CASSVIQGGGTEAFF.

Its frequency marks this clonotype as medium-sized. The chain has TRBV7-9 and TRBJ1-2; TCRdb returns TRBD1, unconfirmable since there is no DNA. Looked up from germline, CDR1 is SEHNR and CDR2 is FQNEAQ (reference sequence). The CDR3 has 13 amino acids. CDR3 region: CASSSGTGSFYTF.

This clonotype shows up as large by frequency. The chain uses TRBV27 and TRBJ1-2; the TCRdb call, TRBD1, lacks DNA for checking. Germline V gene data show CDR1 as MNHEY and CDR2 as SMNVEV (reference sequence). The length of the CDR3 is 14 residues. The CDR3 sequence: CASSLQGGNYGYTF.

In terms of frequency, this clonotype is large. The chain recombines TRBV20-1 with TRBJ2-5; there is no DNA to check the TCRdb D call of TRBD1. CDR3 length: 13 residues. The V gene's germline CDR1 is DFQATT and CDR2 SNEGSKA (reference sequence). The CDR3 here is CSARRGAGETQYF.

The V call is TRBV18, the J call TRBJ1-5; there is no DNA to check the TCRdb D call of TRBD1. CDR1 is KGHSH, CDR2 LQKENI, per germline. CDR3 length: 15 residues. The CDR3 loop is CASSLGGDGNQPQHF.

By frequency, this clonotype is large. The J gene is TRBJ1-4, the V gene TRBV6-6. Germline lookup yields CDR1 MNHNY and CDR2 SVGAGI (reference sequence). CDR3 length: 16 residues. The CDR3: CASSYSGQRLGEKLFF.

By frequency, this clonotype registers medium-sized. The chain carries TRBV6-5 and TRBJ1-4; TCRdb reports TRBD1, a call that lacks DNA to check it against. The V gene's germline CDR1 is MNHEY and CDR2 SVGAGI. The CDR3 totals 14 residues. The CDR3 region is CASSRDRGNEKLFF.

This clonotype counts as medium-sized by frequency. The chain is built from TRBV27 and TRBJ2-1; the TRBD2 assignment by TCRdb is unverifiable without DNA. Germline CDR1 reads MNHEY; CDR2 reads SMNVEV (reference sequence). The CDR3 sequence is 18 residues long. CDR3: CASSLRILGLAGDHEQFF.